This T cell receptor (beta chain) was profiled in a study of T cells in Graves' hyperthyroidism and ophthalmopathy. TCR beta CDR3 regions were amplified from RNA. The HTBI primer set drove a first-round RT-PCR of the TCR CDR3. TCRdb re-derived calls from the multiplex PCR reads in MiXCR, one entry per CDR3 protein. The sample has 500,000 to 750,000 distinct CDR3 sequences; about 14% are singletons. V dropped 5 bases and J dropped 2 bases, with 13 bases sitting between them. CDR1 is LNHNV and CDR2 is YYDKDF in the germline V gene (reference sequence). The CDR3 loop spans 14 amino acids. Many counts were recorded for this clonotype.

The gene calls are TRBV15 and TRBJ2-7; tentative D call: TRBD1 (6 bases). The source of this sequence is a woman in her late teens or twenties with Graves' ophthalmopathy. Sequenced input: blood. DNA of the CDR3: TGTGCCACCAGCGGTACCAGGGACACCTACGAGCAGTACTTC. Translated: CATSGTRDTYEQYF.